The T cell receptor beta chain described here comes from a study of blood T cell repertoires in COVID-19. Overall study context: The United States, Italy and Spain were the sources of the acute and convalescent COVID-19 samples. PBMCs, B-cell-depleted T cells, or T cells were the source of the cDNA or gDNA that made up the material.

The V and J ends lost 2 bases and 2 bases respectively, with 18 bases between them. The CDR3 has 17 amino acids. Per germline, CDR1 SGHTS and CDR2 YDEGEE. The data were produced by immunoSEQ multiplex PCR, yet TCRdb's version contains in-frame clones alone and is incomplete. The table lists over 200,000 clones, around nine tenths of them singletons. The sample was peripheral blood. The rearrangement links TRBV5-8 to TRBJ2-3; D might be TRBD1 (5 bases). The sequence derives from a man aged 35 to 55 who had recovered from COVID-19. CDR3 bases: TGTGCCAGCAGCTTAAGGGGCTACCCATTTGACACAGATACGCAGTATTTT. Translating gives CASSLRGYPFDTDTQYF. The variable domain in full, with the rest retrieved from reference TRBV5-8 and TRBJ2-3, is EAGVTQSPTHLIKTRGQQATLRCSPISGHTSVYWYQQALGLGLQFLLWYDEGEERNRGNFPPRFSGRQFPNYSSELNVNALELEDSALYLCASSLRGYPFDTDTQYFGPGTRLTVL.